Below, 15 T cell receptor beta chains from the same sample are listed, as sequenced in a study of PD-1 blockade in classical Hodgkin lymphoma (TCRdb year 2020). According to the study, the label for this sample's time point signals: cycle 2 day 1 (C2D1) of nivolumab. Relapse after autologous stem cell transplantation had occurred in all trial patients, and cohorts A, B and C were distinguished by prior brentuximab vedotin exposure. Libraries were constructed by the immunoSEQ multiplex PCR assay. In its TCRdb copy, this immuneACCESS table keeps in-frame sequences only and misses some clones. Where compared with another copy, unresolved V genes explain less than half of these, and the others have no known cause. The sample contains some 150,000 clones, less than 80% of them found a single time. 7.5% to 10% of the sample lies in the top ten. This material consisted of peripheral blood mononuclear cells (PBMCs), taken before the second cycle of nivolumab. The receptors shown here come from a human donor with classical Hodgkin lymphoma.

This clone was recorded many times. The chain carries TRBV7-3 and TRBJ2-2; D is unclear. This CDR3 comprises 13 residues. CDR1 SGHTA and CDR2 FQGTGA come from the germline V gene. The germline V and J ends were trimmed by 5 bases and 0 bases, with 4 bases remaining between them. The CDR3 DNA follows: TGTGCCAGCAGCCCTTCGAACACCGGGGAGCTGTTTTTT. As protein: CASSPSNTGELFF.

The chain carries TRBV19 and TRBJ2-2, with a possible D match to TRBD1 (6 bases). CDR3 size: 16 residues. The germline gives CDR1 LNHDA, CDR2 SQIVND (reference sequence). V was clipped by 6 bases and J by 2 bases, with 16 bases between them. Here the CDR3 reads CASSSPPGQNTGELFF. CDR3 nucleotide sequence: TGTGCCAGTAGCTCTCCTCCGGGACAAAACACCGGGGAGCTGTTTTTT.

The gene calls are TRBV6-4 and TRBJ2-5, with 8 bases that match TRBD2. The V and J ends lost 0 bases and 5 bases, in that order; junction bases with no gene match: 5. Germline values: CDR1 MRHNA, CDR2 SNTAGT. This CDR3 has 15 amino acids. CDR3: CASSDSGGRHETQYF. CDR3 nucleotides: TGTGCCAGCAGTGACTCGGGCGGGAGGCACGAGACCCAGTACTTC.

The chain is built from TRBV18 and TRBJ1-4, with 7 bases lining up with TRBD1. With 3 bases clipped from V and 8 bases from J, the junction kept 6 bases outside the gene matches. CDR1 KGHSH and CDR2 LQKENI come from the germline V gene. This CDR3 comprises 14 residues. DNA of the CDR3: TGTGCCAGCTCACCGCAGGGGGATAGCGAAAAACTGTTTTTT. It is translated as CASSPQGDSEKLFF. Full variable domain (rest looked up from reference TRBV18 and TRBJ1-4): NAGVMQNPRHLVRRRGQEARLRCSPMKGHSHVYWYRQLPEEGLKFMVYLQKENIIDESGMPKERFSAEFPKEGPSILRIQQVVRGDSAAYFCASSPQGDSEKLFFGSGTQLSVL.

This sequence joins TRBV7-3 and TRBJ2-7; TRBD1 matches 8 bases. CDR3 length: 14 residues. CDR1 and CDR2 (germline): SGHTA, FQGTGA. The V and J ends lost 5 bases and 4 bases, in that order; junction bases with no gene match: 7. The DNA for the CDR3 is TGTGCCAGCAGCCCCGCAGGGGGCGGTTACGAGCAGTACTTC. It codes for CASSPAGGGYEQYF.

CDR3 coding DNA: TGCGCCAGCAGTCTTGAAGGACTAGCGGGATACAATGAGCAGTTCTTC. This encodes CASSLEGLAGYNEQFF. The chain is built from TRBV10-1 and TRBJ2-1; 12 nucleotides agree with TRBD2. V shed 5 bases, J shed 4 bases, and the junction held 6 bases outside the gene matches. In germline, CDR1 is WNHNN, CDR2 SYGVQD (reference sequence). The CDR3 totals 16 residues.

This sequence joins TRBV5-5 and TRBJ2-7, with D possibly matching TRBD2 (5 bases). Germline CDR1 SGHKS, CDR2 YYEKEE (reference sequence). CDR3 length equals 13 residues. Trimming shortened V by 4 bases and J by 7 bases, and 15 bases separated the two germline ends. The DNA for the CDR3 is TGTGCCAGCAGCCGTACCCGGGGTTGGGAGCAGTACTTC. It yields the protein CASSRTRGWEQYF.

The rearrangement joins TRBV6-6 to TRBJ2-1; 12 positions match TRBD2. Germline V gene data show CDR1 as MNHNY and CDR2 as SVGAGI (reference sequence). The CDR3 is 15 amino acids. V was pared by 6 bases and J by 0 bases, with 0 bases of the junction left unmatched. CDR3 residues: CASRGLAGSYNEQFF. Here the CDR3 DNA reads TGTGCCAGCAGGGGACTAGCGGGCTCCTACAATGAGCAGTTCTTC.

This clone was detected ten times or more. V gene TRBV6-5 combines with J gene TRBJ2-2; D ambiguous. The V end was cut by 0 bases, the J end by 4 bases, with 0 bases between. This CDR3 is 12 amino acids long. Germline V CDR1 and CDR2: MNHEY, SVGAGI. CDR3 coding DNA: TGTGCCAGCAGTTACTCCACCGGGGAGCTGTTTTTT. This sequence encodes CASSYSTGELFF.

This sequence joins TRBV6-5 and TRBJ1-2; D unresolved. This CDR3 comprises 14 residues. V was trimmed by 6 bases and J by 6 bases, leaving 17 bases between them. CDR1 and CDR2 from the germline V gene are MNHEY and SVGAGI. In DNA, the CDR3 is TGTGCCAGCAGCCCCGGGGATTGGTTGGATGGCTACACCTTC. Residues: CASSPGDWLDGYTF.

V is TRBV13 and J is TRBJ2-3; possible D gene TRBD2, 6 bases. CDR1 is PRHDT, CDR2 FYEKMQ, per germline (reference sequence). This CDR3 is 17 amino acids long. V lost 2 bases, J lost 5 bases, and 20 bases lay in between. The CDR3 nucleotides are TGTGCCAGCAGCTTAAGGCCCCCTAGCGCGGTGGGAGATACGCAGTATTTT. As protein: CASSLRPPSAVGDTQYF.

The chain recombines TRBV7-2 with TRBJ2-1; D may correspond to TRBD1 or TRBD2 (6 bases each). CDR3 size: 16 residues. Germline V lookup: CDR1 SGHTA, CDR2 FQGNSA. V gave up 1 base and J gave up 4 bases, with 14 bases separating them. CDR3 sequence: CASSLGSGGGYNEQFF. CDR3 DNA sequence: TGTGCCAGCAGCTTAGGTTCCGGGGGCGGGTACAATGAGCAGTTCTTC.

As to this clone: Other DNA sequences in this specimen translate into the identical CDR3. This chain uses TRBV5-1 with TRBJ1-3, with D unresolved. Trimming took off 0 bases at V and 0 bases at J, with 7 bases between the two ends. The CDR3 totals 15 residues. Germline V CDR1 and CDR2: SGHRS, YFSETQ. In nucleotides, the CDR3 is TGCGCCAGCAGCTTGGGGGTTAACTCTGGAAACACCATATATTTT. It codes for CASSLGVNSGNTIYF.

The chain combines TRBV5-1 with TRBJ2-1, with D tentatively TRBD2 (6 bases). The V gene's germline CDR1 is SGHRS and CDR2 YFSETQ. The CDR3 length is 14 residues. Trimming removed 1 base at V and 7 bases at J, with 12 bases between. The CDR3 nucleotides are TGCGCCAGCAGCTTGACAAACGGGAGAAATGAGCAGTTCTTC. This encodes CASSLTNGRNEQFF.

This chain connects TRBV5-4 to TRBJ1-2; 9 bases line up with TRBD1. The CDR3 loop spans 15 amino acids. Trimming took 1 base from V and 2 from J; bases not matched to a gene: 3. Per germline, CDR1 SGHNT and CDR2 YYREEE (reference sequence). Here the CDR3 DNA reads TGTGCCAGCAGCTTGCCGGGACAGGGAAACTATGGCTACACCTTC. It codes for CASSLPGQGNYGYTF.